This entry concerns a single T cell receptor beta chain. The antigen is not known. This sample was taken from a study of blood T cells in healthy people across ages. Germline V CDR1 and CDR2: DFQATT, SNEGSKA (reference sequence). This CDR3 comprises 13 residues. V was trimmed by 2 bases and J by 4 bases, leaving 9 bases between them. Peripheral blood was drawn, approximately 9.4 milliliters per donor. Whole-study results and caveats: Possibly confounding the expanded clonotype changes was the fact that donor CMV status was unknown.

A sample-barcoded 5' primer and a J-beta primer mix were used in a second PCR of roughly 6 to 12 cycles. Each cDNA molecule was tagged by a template-switch adaptor with 12 random nucleotides. TCRdb itself ran the 5' RACE reads through MiXCR, one entry per CDR3 protein. The sample carries 550,000 to 750,000 distinct CDR3 sequences, 21% recorded once. This receptor was obtained from a man between 65 and 85 years old in good health. Source material: blood. The chain uses TRBV20-1 and TRBJ1-5; possibly TRBD1 for D (6 bases). The CDR3 nucleotides read TGCAGTGCTAGATTAGGGGGGAATCAGCCCCAGCATTTT. Translation gives CSARLGGNQPQHF.